These 5 T cell receptor beta chains originate from one sample sequenced in a study of blood T cells in healthy people across ages. With a J-beta primer mix and a sample-barcoded 5' primer, a second PCR ran about 7 to 11 cycles. In TCRdb, the 5' RACE reads were re-called with MiXCR into one record per CDR3 protein. The data contain under 1,100,000 distinct CDR3 sequences, about 25% of them seen just once; the ten biggest clones take up about 0.8%. This sample was also put to use in a study of T cells of mothers and their children.

Sequencing was performed on blood. The source of these receptors is a girl aged 2 to 10 in good health.

V usage is TRBV3-1 and J usage is TRBJ2-5, with no clear D. V was pared by 0 bases and J by 5 bases, with 13 bases between. The CDR3 runs 15 residues. The V gene's germline CDR1 is LGHDT and CDR2 YNNKEL (reference sequence). CDR3 sequence: CASSQDRSYRETQYF. CDR3 coding DNA: TGTGCCAGCAGCCAAGATCGTTCGTATAGGGAGACCCAGTACTTC.

The chain combines TRBV7-2 with TRBJ2-3; possibly TRBD2 for D (6 bases). V lost 4 bases and J lost 5, with 16 bases in between. Per germline, CDR1 SGHTA and CDR2 FQGNSA. The CDR3 is 15 amino acids. As DNA, the CDR3 is TGTGCCAGCAGCTCCTATAGCGGTGGTGGAGATACGCAGTATTTT. This encodes CASSSYSGGGDTQYF.

This clonotype has a handful of counts. The V gene is TRBV6-1, the J gene TRBJ2-7; D possibly corresponds to TRBD1 (6 bases). Germline values: CDR1 MNHNS, CDR2 SASEGT. Trimming shortened V by 5 bases and J by 2 bases, and 13 bases separated the two germline ends. This CDR3 has 14 amino acids. In nucleotides, the CDR3 is TGTGCCAGCAGTCACAGGGCCACTACCTACGAGCAGTACTTC. Encoded protein: CASSHRATTYEQYF.

V is TRBV10-3 and J is TRBJ2-7; 7 bases match TRBD2. V lost 5 bases to trimming and J lost 3 bases; unmatched junction nucleotides: 19. CDR1 ENHRY and CDR2 SYGVKD come from the germline V gene. The CDR3 extends over 18 amino acids. The CDR3: CAISLGVGNGLGDYEQYF. The CDR3 DNA follows: TGTGCCATCAGTCTCGGTGTCGGTAATGGACTAGGAGACTACGAGCAGTACTTC.

The rearrangement uses TRBV4-2 and TRBJ1-2, with D uncertain. The CDR3 spans 13 residues. Deletions cut 0 bases from V and 8 bases from J, with 10 bases between. In germline, CDR1 is LGHNA, CDR2 YNFKEQ. The CDR3 protein is CASSQDPPGGYTF. CDR3 nucleotide sequence: TGTGCCAGCAGCCAAGACCCTCCGGGCGGCTACACCTTC.